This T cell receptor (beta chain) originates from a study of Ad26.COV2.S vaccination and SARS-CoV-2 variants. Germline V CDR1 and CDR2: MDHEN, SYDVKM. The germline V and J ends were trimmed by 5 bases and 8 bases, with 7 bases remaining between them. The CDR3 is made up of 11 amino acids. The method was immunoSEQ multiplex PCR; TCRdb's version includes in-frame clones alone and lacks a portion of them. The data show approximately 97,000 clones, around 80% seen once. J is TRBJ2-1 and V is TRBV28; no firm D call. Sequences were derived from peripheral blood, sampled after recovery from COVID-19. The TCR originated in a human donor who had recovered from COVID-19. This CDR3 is CASSRVYEQFF. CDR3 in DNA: TGTGCCAGCAGTAGAGTCTATGAGCAGTTCTTC.